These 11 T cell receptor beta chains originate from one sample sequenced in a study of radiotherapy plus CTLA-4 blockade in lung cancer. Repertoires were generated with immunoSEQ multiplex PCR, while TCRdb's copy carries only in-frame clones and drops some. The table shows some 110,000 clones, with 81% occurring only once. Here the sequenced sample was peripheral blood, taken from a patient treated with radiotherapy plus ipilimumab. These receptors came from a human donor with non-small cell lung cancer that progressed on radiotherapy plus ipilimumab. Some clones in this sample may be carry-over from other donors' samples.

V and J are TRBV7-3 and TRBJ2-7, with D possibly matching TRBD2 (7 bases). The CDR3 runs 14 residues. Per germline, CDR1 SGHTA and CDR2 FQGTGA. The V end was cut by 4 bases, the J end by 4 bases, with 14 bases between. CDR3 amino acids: CASSYGGPPYEQYF. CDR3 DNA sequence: TGTGCCAGCAGCTACGGGGGGCCCCCGTACGAGCAGTACTTC.

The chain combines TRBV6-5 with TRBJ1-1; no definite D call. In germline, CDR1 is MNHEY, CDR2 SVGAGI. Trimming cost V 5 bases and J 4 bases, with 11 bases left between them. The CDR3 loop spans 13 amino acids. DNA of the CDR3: TGTGCCAGCAGTGCCCGGACGGCCACTGAAGCTTTCTTT. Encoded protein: CASSARTATEAFF.

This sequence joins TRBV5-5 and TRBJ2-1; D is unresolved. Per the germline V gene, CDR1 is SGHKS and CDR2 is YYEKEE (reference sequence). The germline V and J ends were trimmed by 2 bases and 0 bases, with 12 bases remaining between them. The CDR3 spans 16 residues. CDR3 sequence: CASSFRLQDSYNEQFF. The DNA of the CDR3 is TGTGCCAGCAGCTTCCGGTTGCAGGACTCCTACAATGAGCAGTTCTTC.

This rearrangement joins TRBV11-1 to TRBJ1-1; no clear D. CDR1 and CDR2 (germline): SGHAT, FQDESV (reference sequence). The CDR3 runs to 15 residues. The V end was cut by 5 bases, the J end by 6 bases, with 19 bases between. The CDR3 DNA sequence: TGTGCCAGCAGCCGTCTGAGTTTTTCCGCTTCTGAAGCTTTCTTT. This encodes CASSRLSFSASEAFF.

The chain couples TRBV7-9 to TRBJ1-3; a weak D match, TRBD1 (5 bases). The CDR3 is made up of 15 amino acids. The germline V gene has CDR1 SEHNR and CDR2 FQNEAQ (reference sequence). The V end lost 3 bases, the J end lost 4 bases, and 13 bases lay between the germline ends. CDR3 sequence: CASSFWGLEGNTIYF. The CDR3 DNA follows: TGTGCCAGCAGCTTCTGGGGACTAGAAGGAAACACCATATATTTT.

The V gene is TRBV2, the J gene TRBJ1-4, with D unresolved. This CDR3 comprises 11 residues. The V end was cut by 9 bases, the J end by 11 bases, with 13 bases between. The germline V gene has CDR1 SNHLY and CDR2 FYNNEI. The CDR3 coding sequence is TGTGCCAGTTTGGGAAGGGAGAAACTGTTTTTT. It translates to CASLGREKLFF.

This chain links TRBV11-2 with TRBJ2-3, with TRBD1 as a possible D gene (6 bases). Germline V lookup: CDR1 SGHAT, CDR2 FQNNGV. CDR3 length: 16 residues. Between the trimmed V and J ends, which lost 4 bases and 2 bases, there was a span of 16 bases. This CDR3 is CASSSRQVEVTDTQYF. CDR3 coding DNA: TGTGCCAGCAGCTCCAGACAGGTCGAAGTCACAGATACGCAGTATTTT.

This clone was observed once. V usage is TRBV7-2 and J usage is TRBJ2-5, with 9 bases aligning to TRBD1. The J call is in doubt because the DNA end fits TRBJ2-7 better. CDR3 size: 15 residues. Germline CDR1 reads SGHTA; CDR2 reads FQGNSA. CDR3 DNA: TGTGCCAGCAGCTCATGGGGACAGGGTACCTACGAGCAGTACTTC. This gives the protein CASSSWGQGTYEQYF.

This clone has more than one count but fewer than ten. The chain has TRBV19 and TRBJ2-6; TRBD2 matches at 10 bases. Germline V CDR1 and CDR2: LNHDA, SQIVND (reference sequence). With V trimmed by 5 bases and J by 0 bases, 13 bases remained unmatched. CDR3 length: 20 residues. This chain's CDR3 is CASSPLLPTSGHSGANVLTF. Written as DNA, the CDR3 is TGTGCCAGTAGTCCACTACTCCCGACTAGCGGGCACTCTGGGGCCAACGTCCTGACTTTC.

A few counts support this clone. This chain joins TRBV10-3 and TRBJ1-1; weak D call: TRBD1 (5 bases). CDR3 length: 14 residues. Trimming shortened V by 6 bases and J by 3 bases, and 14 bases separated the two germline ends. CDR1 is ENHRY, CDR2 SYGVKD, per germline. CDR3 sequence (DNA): TGTGCCATCAGGGGAGACAGCGGGTACACTGAAGCTTTCTTT. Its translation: CAIRGDSGYTEAFF.

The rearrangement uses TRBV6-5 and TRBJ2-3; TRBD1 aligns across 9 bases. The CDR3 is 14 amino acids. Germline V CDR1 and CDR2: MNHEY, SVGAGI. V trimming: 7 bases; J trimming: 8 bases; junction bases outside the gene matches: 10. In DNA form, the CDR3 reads TGTGCCAGCACCCAAGGACAGGGGACGGTTACGCAGTATTTT. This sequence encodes CASTQGQGTVTQYF.